These T cell receptor beta chains were read from a single sample in a study of shared clonotypes between healthy human individuals. Profiled with immunoSEQ multiplex PCR; TCRdb holds only in-frame clones, not every one. Of 550,000 to 750,000 clones listed, just under 97% are singletons. The sample taken for sequencing was naive CD8+ T cells sorted from blood. These receptors all come from a woman in her 30s in good health. Each CDR3 is given with its conserved first and last residue. Clone sizes are given selectively: once, few, many, or a class where the clone is expanded.

J gene	V gene	clone size	CDR3 protein
TRBJ2-1	TRBV4-1	NA	CASSQDTGYNEQFF
TRBJ2-7	TRBV4-1	NA	CASSPGTSGSYEQYF
TRBJ1-1	TRBV28	NA	CASSQPGQGAWVPNTEAFF
TRBJ1-4	TRBV27	once	CASSLAGLDEKLFF
TRBJ1-6	TRBV7-6	NA	CASSSDRSRIIGYNSPLHF
TRBJ2-1	TRBV7-8	NA	CASSQTSGNEQFF
TRBJ2-7	TRBV7-6	NA	CASSPAESYEQYF
TRBJ2-7	TRBV9	NA	CASSSDSGPYEQYF
TRBJ1-1	TRBV4-1	NA	CASSQGTGTSTEAFF
NA	TRBV28	NA	CASSFGQVYEQYF
TRBJ2-7	TRBV6-5	NA	CASSHGLSEQYF
TRBJ2-7	TRBV7-9	once	CASSFSQGLYYEQYF
TRBJ2-1	TRBV6-1	once	CASSDVGGRYGYGYNEQFF
TRBJ1-2	TRBV13	NA	CASSLERNYGYTF
TRBJ1-5	TRBV30	NA	CAWSVGNQPQHF
TRBJ2-7	TRBV4-1	NA	CASSQGLAGIYEQYF
TRBJ2-3	TRBV29-1	NA	CSVAGLSDTDTQYF
TRBJ1-1	TRBV7-9	NA	CASSYPRQVENTEAFF
TRBJ2-3	TRBV7-8	once	CASSPVRVPSPDTQYF
TRBJ2-2	TRBV7-7	NA	CASSRDRDLNTGELFF
TRBJ2-7	TRBV21-1	once	CASSKGTRHSYEQYF
TRBJ1-3	TRBV5-6	NA	CASSFGGAGNTIYF
TRBJ1-1	TRBV29-1	NA	CSVEDRLNTEAFF
TRBJ1-5	TRBV6-1	NA	CASSEARLVRGPNQPQHF
TRBJ2-1	TRBV28	NA	CASSLWDSSGIYNEQFF
TRBJ2-3	TRBV28	NA	CASSSSRAVVPDTQYF
TRBJ1-2	TRBV2	NA	CASSESAGNYGYTF
TRBJ2-1	TRBV7-9	NA	CASSPIERAHYNEQFF
TRBJ2-2	TRBV6-5	NA	CASRAGGPGELFF
TRBJ2-7	TRBV5-1	NA	CASSPDRGNHYEQYF